This T cell receptor beta chain is drawn from a study of vaccination and CD4 T cells after COVID-19. The overall study: No peptide, an HIV-1 Nef pool, or a CEFX pool was what each control culture received. Overall study results and limits: Vaccine-specific clones numbering 304 of 307 showed spike mono-reactivity in convalescent patients.

Germline values: CDR1 LNHDA, CDR2 SQIVND (reference sequence). J lost 0 bases, V lost 5 bases, and 4 bases had no gene match. The CDR3 totals 16 residues. Note on this clonotype: The antigen is unknown.

The treatment was: approximately nine-day PBMC culture with coronavirus spike peptide pools or control peptides (ViraFEST assay). Positive PCR dates spanned March to December 2020, predating US Alpha, Beta and Delta variants. Researchers used the Oncomine TCR Beta short-read assay to sequence DNA from cultured CD4+ T cells. In TCRdb, the PCR reads were re-called with MiXCR into one record per CDR3 protein. The repertoire consists of approximately 19,000 distinct CDR3 sequences, with around two thirds occurring once and the leading ten covering around 5.8%. The chain uses TRBV19 and TRBJ2-3; TRBD2 matches at 11 bases. The receptor comes from a human donor who had recovered from COVID-19. The sample comprised CD4+ T cells from blood, cultured in vitro. Here the CDR3 reads CASSSGLAGSTDTQYF. In nucleotides, the CDR3 is TGTGCCAGTAGTTCCGGACTAGCGGGTAGCACAGATACGCAGTATTTT. The full variable domain, its missing parts supplied by reference TRBV19 and TRBJ2-3, is DGGITQSPKYLFRKEGQNVTLSCEQNLNHDAMYWYRQDPGQGLRLIYYSQIVNDFQKGDIAEGYSVSREKKESFPLTVTSAQKNPTAFYLCASSSGLAGSTDTQYFGPGTRLTVL.